The subject of this entry is one T cell receptor (beta chain). No cognate antigen has been identified for it. The input lacks base qualities; no much larger clone sits a single base away. Library prep was done by the immunoSEQ multiplex PCR assay. For TCR sequencing, RNA was extracted from every sample and reverse transcribed into cDNA to serve as template. First-strand cDNA was synthesized using SuperScript III with a 2:1 mix of oligo-dT and random hexamers. Amplification bias was assessed with a synthetic immune receptor repertoire, and residual bias was removed computationally. In the authors' own workflow: Raw reads were preprocessed for error removal, and CDR3 was defined according to IMGT conventions as running from the conserved cysteine to phenylalanine. Clonality was computed by normalizing Shannon entropy by log2 of the number of productive unique TCRs and subtracting the result from 1. Whether each scalp clone was CD4 or CD8 was inferred by checking scalp TCRbeta sequences against the CD4 and CD8 repertoires from sorted blood. TCRdb provides this immuneACCESS table in a form limited to in-frame rearrangements. Some clones are lacking; in checked studies, under half of them reflect an unresolved V gene, and why the rest are absent is not known. V and J calls and clone size are those listed in that table; D and trimming were worked out from the DNA. Counted in this sample were 140,000 or so clones; approximately 49% of them appeared once. The top ten clonotypes cover around 1% of the sample.

The sample belongs to a study of CD8+ T cells in alopecia areata listed by TCRdb under 2018. Broadly, across the study: The treated patients, all with moderate-to-severe alopecia areata, were enrolled in an open-label pilot trial of oral tofacitinib given at 5 to 10 mg twice daily. Patients received tofacitinib for 6 to 18 months and were then followed off drug for 6 months to check for delayed response and recurrence. To study T cell clonal expansion in alopecia areata, the researchers applied high-throughput TCRbeta sequencing to both the C3H/HeJ mouse model and human patients. On the human side, TCRbeta sequencing was run on scalp tissue and on sorted CD4+ and CD8+ peripheral blood T cells from healthy controls and from alopecia areata patients with either patchy or totalis/universalis disease. Patients on tofacitinib were biopsied at baseline and after 4 and 24 weeks of treatment, and several of the patients also had a later scalp biopsy. Scalp clonality was compared across normal scalp (n=4), patchy alopecia areata scalp (n=8), and alopecia totalis/universalis scalp (n=8). RNA was extracted with the PAXgene miRNA kit for fixed scalp, the miRNeasy kit for PBMCs, and the RNeasy kit for mouse skin. Amplification of TCRbeta CDR3 regions was done by immunoSEQ multiplex PCR using 35 Vbeta forward primers and 13 Jbeta reverse primers.

Relative to germline, V is 1 base shorter and J is 13 bases shorter, with 17 bases between their ends. The CDR3 starts with the cysteine, ends with the phenylalanine, and has 13 residues. CDR3 DNA is the only sequence kept; it has 39 bases, read in frame from the first base. Based on the germline V gene, the CDR1 and CDR2 sequences are SGHDN and FVKESK. The time point label corresponds to: baseline before oral tofacitinib. Peripheral blood and lesional scalp punch biopsies were obtained from patients with alopecia areata. PBMCs were separated by density centrifugation and stained for CD3, CD4 and CD8, after which CD4+ and CD8+ T cells were sorted on a FACSAria. Broader findings and caveats from the paper: Compared with normal scalp, lesional scalp had higher clonality and more expanded CD8+ clones, particularly in alopecia totalis/universalis, a pattern that suggests antigenic drive. Scalp TCR repertoire analysis is complicated because resident alphabeta T cells in normal human skin are also sequenced, whereas mouse skin is dominated by gammadelta T cells. Shared TCR sequences between patients were less evident than in mice, which may be partly attributable to HLA diversity in the patient population.

This chain is built from TRBV14 and TRBJ2-7; TRBD2 is a weak D gene call, 6 bases matching. The source material was CD4+ T cells sorted from blood, sampled at week 0. The clonotype originates from a human donor with alopecia areata. The CDR3 reads CASSQARGVFKYF. At the DNA level, the sequence is TGTGCCAGCAGCCAAGCTCGCGGGGTCTTTAAATACTTC.